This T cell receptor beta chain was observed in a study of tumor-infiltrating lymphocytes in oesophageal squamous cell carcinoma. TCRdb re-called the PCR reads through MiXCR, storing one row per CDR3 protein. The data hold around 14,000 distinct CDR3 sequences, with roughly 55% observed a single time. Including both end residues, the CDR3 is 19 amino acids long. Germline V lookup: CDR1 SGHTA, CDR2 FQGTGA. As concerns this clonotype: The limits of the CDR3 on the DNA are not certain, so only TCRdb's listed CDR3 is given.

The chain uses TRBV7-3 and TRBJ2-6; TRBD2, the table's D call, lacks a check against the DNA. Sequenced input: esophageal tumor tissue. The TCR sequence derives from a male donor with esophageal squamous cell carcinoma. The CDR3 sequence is CASSLVKGTSGFLRAVLRF.